A single sample is the source of the 22 T cell receptor beta chains below, sequenced in a study of blood T cell repertoires in COVID-19. This table comes from immunoSEQ multiplex PCR, and its TCRdb copy is limited to in-frame clones, with some not included. The data hold about 150,000 clones, with approximately 86% observed a single time. Sequencing was done on a sample of peripheral blood. Source of these receptors: a man aged 60 to 69 with COVID-19, enrolled during active disease.

This clone was recorded a few times. The chain couples TRBV7-2 to TRBJ2-5; 8 bases are shared with TRBD1. The V and J ends lost 5 bases and 2 bases, in that order; junction bases with no gene match: 1. CDR3 length: 13 amino acids. Germline-derived CDR1 and CDR2 are SGHTA and FQGNSA. This chain's CDR3 is CASSRDRQETQYF. The CDR3 DNA reads as TGTGCCAGCAGCCGGGACAGGCAAGAGACCCAGTACTTC.

V gene TRBV7-2 combines with J gene TRBJ1-1; D gene unclear. There are 15 residues in the CDR3. Trimming took off 6 bases at V and 4 bases at J, with 18 bases between the two ends. Germline V gene data show CDR1 as SGHTA and CDR2 as FQGNSA. The CDR3 protein is CASRSPRLSGTEAFF. In DNA, the CDR3 is TGTGCCAGCAGATCACCACGGCTGTCGGGCACTGAAGCTTTCTTT.

V gene TRBV11-3 combines with J gene TRBJ1-2; D perhaps matches TRBD1 (5 bases). V was shortened by 4 bases and J by 6 bases, with 12 bases between the two germline ends. The CDR3 is 13 amino acids. Germline-derived CDR1 and CDR2 are SGHNT and YENEEA. The CDR3 coding sequence is TGTGCCAGCAGCTGGGGCCTAGAGGATGGCTACACCTTC. Translated, it gives CASSWGLEDGYTF.

The chain carries TRBV18 and TRBJ1-3; no clear D. This CDR3 is built from 16 residues. V dropped 2 bases and J dropped 3 bases, with 14 bases sitting between them. CDR1 is KGHSH and CDR2 is LQKENI in the germline V gene. The CDR3 sequence: CASSPTTIQRGNTIYF. CDR3 in DNA: TGTGCCAGCTCACCAACGACTATACAACGTGGAAACACCATATATTTT.

The J gene is TRBJ2-2, the V gene TRBV9; TRBD1 aligns across 7 bases. With V trimmed by 0 bases and J by 4 bases, 3 bases remained unmatched. CDR1 and CDR2 (germline): SGDLS, YYNGEE. The CDR3 is made up of 15 amino acids. The chain's CDR3 is CASSVGGGVTGELFF. In DNA, the CDR3 is TGTGCCAGCAGCGTAGGAGGGGGCGTCACCGGGGAGCTGTTTTTT.

This clone was counted between two and nine times. The chain uses TRBV9 and TRBJ2-5, with a tentative D call TRBD2 (5 bases). CDR1 is SGDLS, CDR2 YYNGEE, per germline. Trimming removed 1 base at V and 5 bases at J, with 12 bases between. The CDR3 has 14 amino acids. CDR3 bases: TGTGCCAGCAGCGTATCGGGGTTCGTGGAGACCCAGTACTTC. It is translated as CASSVSGFVETQYF.

The chain uses TRBV27 and TRBJ1-6; 8 bases are a match to TRBD1. Germline CDR1 MNHEY, CDR2 SMNVEV (reference sequence). Trimming cost V 5 bases and J 7 bases; bases outside gene matches: 13. The CDR3 spans 17 residues. CDR3 sequence reads: CASSNGQGVLANSPLHF. CDR3 DNA sequence: TGTGCCAGCAGTAACGGACAGGGTGTTCTTGCGAATTCACCCCTCCACTTT.

This clone has just one count. The chain uses TRBV6-5 and TRBJ2-7, with 9 bases that match TRBD1. The trim removed 9 bases at V and 2 bases at J, leaving 8 bases unmatched. Germline V lookup: CDR1 MNHEY, CDR2 SVGAGI. The CDR3 is 14 amino acids. CDR3 DNA sequence: TGTGCCAGTTTAAGGGGACAGGGAACCTACGAGCAGTACTTC. This codes for CASLRGQGTYEQYF.

The chain is built from TRBV5-6 and TRBJ2-6, with D maybe TRBD1 (5 bases). Germline loops: CDR1 SGHDT, CDR2 YYEEEE. The ends were cut back, 3 bases at V and 8 bases at J, with 15 bases in the middle. This CDR3 has 15 amino acids. The CDR3 region has the DNA TGTGCCAGCAGCTCCAGGTTTCTGGGGCCCAACGTCCTGACTTTC. Translating it yields CASSSRFLGPNVLTF.

This clone has a handful of counts. V is TRBV5-4 and J is TRBJ2-3; 8 nucleotides align to TRBD1. CDR3 length: 17 residues. Looked up from germline, CDR1 is SGHNT and CDR2 is YYREEE (reference sequence). Trimming cost V 0 bases and J 0 bases; bases outside gene matches: 6. CDR3: CASSLGSGGYSTDTQYF. The DNA of the CDR3 is TGTGCCAGCAGCTTGGGTTCAGGGGGCTATAGCACAGATACGCAGTATTTT.

The CDR3 spells CASRGTGTNYGYTF. The CDR3 DNA reads TGTGCCAGCAGGGGTACCGGGACTAACTATGGCTACACCTTC. The chain joins TRBV6-5 to TRBJ1-2; D not certain. In germline, CDR1 is MNHEY, CDR2 SVGAGI. Between the trimmed V and J ends, which lost 6 bases and 0 bases, there was a span of 11 bases. This CDR3 comprises 14 residues.

The chain combines TRBV29-1 with TRBJ2-7; D is perhaps TRBD1 (6 bases). The V end was cut by 1 base, the J end by 2 bases, with 21 bases between. The germline V gene has CDR1 SQVTM and CDR2 ANQGSEA. This CDR3 comprises 17 residues. The CDR3 protein is CSVEGTATSSVPYEQYF. CDR3 coding DNA: TGCAGCGTTGAAGGGACAGCCACCTCAAGCGTCCCCTACGAGCAGTACTTC.

V is TRBV7-2 and J is TRBJ2-2; D ambiguous. Germline CDR1 reads SGHTA; CDR2 reads FQGNSA. This CDR3 has 13 amino acids. V was shortened by 6 bases and J by 4 bases, with 9 bases between the two germline ends. The CDR3 nucleotides read TGTGCCAGCAGGCCATCTAGCACCGGGGAGCTGTTTTTT. It codes for CASRPSSTGELFF.

J is TRBJ1-5 and V is TRBV7-8; 10 nucleotides line up with TRBD1. The germline V gene has CDR1 SGHVS and CDR2 FQNEAQ. Trimming removed 0 bases from V and 3 bases from J; junction bases left unmatched: 5. The CDR3 has 17 residues. The CDR3 nucleotides read TGTGCCAGCAGCTTAGCTACCGGACAGGGGGACAATCAGCCCCAGCATTTT. Amino acids: CASSLATGQGDNQPQHF.

This chain uses TRBV4-2 with TRBJ2-3; 9 bases fit TRBD2. CDR3 size: 17 residues. Losses at the gene ends were 1 base for V and 3 bases for J; bases not matched to a gene: 8. The germline V gene has CDR1 LGHNA and CDR2 YNFKEQ. Here the CDR3 reads CASSQAPGLAGTDTQYF. The CDR3 DNA reads TGTGCCAGCAGCCAAGCTCCGGGACTAGCCGGTACAGATACGCAGTATTTT.

The chain joins TRBV6-2 or TRBV6-3 to TRBJ2-5; TRBD2 agrees at 9 bases. Germline V gives CDR1 MNHEY, CDR2 SVGEGT. V lost 6 bases and J lost 4; bases outside the gene matches: 9. The length of the CDR3 is 15 residues. The chain's CDR3 is CASSRGGGASETQYF. CDR3 coding DNA: TGTGCCAGCAGCCGCGGCGGGGGGGCCTCAGAGACCCAGTACTTC.

This chain connects TRBV28 to TRBJ1-2, with TRBD1 identical over 9 bases. Trimming removed 7 bases from V and 7 bases from J; junction bases left unmatched: 4. This CDR3 spans 12 amino acids. CDR1 and CDR2 (germline): MDHEN, SYDVKM. The CDR3 region is CASTMDRGGYTF. CDR3 bases: TGTGCCAGCACCATGGACAGGGGTGGCTACACCTTC.

The gene calls are TRBV12-3 or TRBV12-4 and TRBJ1-3; D not resolved. The CDR3 has 12 amino acids. Deletions cut 6 bases from V and 4 bases from J, with 7 bases between. The CDR3 bases are TGTGCCAGCAGGGAGAGCGGAAACACCATATATTTT. Translated, it gives CASRESGNTIYF.

The chain joins TRBV15 to TRBJ2-3, with 10 bases aligning to TRBD2. Germline values: CDR1 LNHNV, CDR2 YYDKDF (reference sequence). The V and J ends lost 5 bases and 0 bases, in that order; junction bases with no gene match: 5. The CDR3 loop spans 16 amino acids. CDR3 DNA: TGTGCCACCAGCGAGGGACTAGCGCCTAGCACAGATACGCAGTATTTT. This sequence encodes CATSEGLAPSTDTQYF.

The chain has TRBV11-2 and TRBJ2-7; 7 bases align to TRBD1. CDR1 and CDR2 (germline): SGHAT, FQNNGV. The length of the CDR3 is 15 residues. Trimming removed 2 bases from V and 1 base from J; junction bases left unmatched: 5. Here the CDR3 reads CASSLTPGGSYEQYF. CDR3 coding DNA: TGTGCCAGCAGCTTAACCCCAGGGGGTTCCTACGAGCAGTACTTC.

The J gene is TRBJ1-1, the V gene TRBV28; tentatively, D is TRBD1 (5 bases). CDR1 MDHEN and CDR2 SYDVKM come from the germline V gene. Trimming took off 1 base at V and 0 bases at J, with 12 bases between the two ends. This CDR3 has 16 residues. The CDR3 DNA reads TGTGCCAGCAGTTTATTGCAGGGCAGAATGAACACTGAAGCTTTCTTT. This translates into CASSLLQGRMNTEAFF.

The chain joins TRBV25-1 to TRBJ1-4; 11 bases line up with TRBD1. Trimming cost V 3 bases and J 3 bases; bases outside gene matches: 3. This CDR3 has 16 amino acids. CDR1 is MGHDK and CDR2 is SYGVNS in the germline V gene. The CDR3, as DNA: TGTGCCAGCAGTGAGGACAGGGGGCGAGCTAATGAAAAACTGTTTTTT. It encodes CASSEDRGRANEKLFF.